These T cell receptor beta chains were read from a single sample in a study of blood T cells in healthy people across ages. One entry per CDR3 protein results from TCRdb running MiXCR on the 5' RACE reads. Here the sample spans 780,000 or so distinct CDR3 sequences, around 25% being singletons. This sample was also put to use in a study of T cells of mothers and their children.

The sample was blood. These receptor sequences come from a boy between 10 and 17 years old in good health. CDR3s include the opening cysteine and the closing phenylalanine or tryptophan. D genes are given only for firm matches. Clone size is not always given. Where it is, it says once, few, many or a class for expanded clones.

CDR3: CASSVGGAGEKLFF
DNA: TGTGCCAGCAGCGTAGGGGGAGCCGGTGAAAAACTGTTTTTT
D: .
J: TRBJ1-4
size: .
V: TRBV9

CDR3: CASSQDSRPPSF
DNA: TGCGCCAGCAGCCAAGATTCTCGGCCTCCCTCCTTC
D: .
J: TRBJ2-1
size: .
V: TRBV4-3

CDR3: CSVDLRAVPQETQYF
DNA: TGCAGCGTTGACCTGCGGGCAGTTCCACAAGAGACCCAGTACTTC
D: .
J: TRBJ2-5
size: .
V: TRBV29-1

CDR3: CANSQFFPGAYEQYF
DNA: TGCGCCAACAGCCAATTTTTTCCGGGAGCCTACGAGCAGTACTTC
D: .
J: TRBJ2-7
size: .
V: TRBV4-3

CDR3: CSVVAGWIAGNYEQYF
DNA: TGCAGCGTTGTAGCGGGGTGGATAGCGGGCAACTACGAGCAGTACTTC
D: TRBD2
J: TRBJ2-7
size: few
V: TRBV29-1

CDR3: CASSPRQANTGELFF
DNA: TGCGCCAGCAGCCCCAGACAGGCGAACACCGGGGAGCTGTTTTTT
D: .
J: TRBJ2-2
size: few
V: TRBV4-1

CDR3: CASSRPAGLSNQPQHF
DNA: TGTGCCAGCAGTCGCCCCGCGGGGCTCAGCAATCAGCCCCAGCATTTT
D: .
J: TRBJ1-5
size: few
V: TRBV12-3/TRBV12-4

CDR3: CATRIGDAPPETQYF
DNA: TGTGCCACAAGGATCGGGGACGCCCCCCCAGAGACCCAGTACTTC
D: .
J: TRBJ2-5
size: .
V: TRBV7-2

CDR3: CASSVTLFNEQFF
DNA: TGTGCCAGCAGCGTAACCCTCTTCAATGAGCAGTTCTTC
D: .
J: TRBJ2-1
size: few
V: TRBV7-3

CDR3: CASSERTSGHNEQFF
DNA: TGTGCCAGCAGTGAAAGGACTAGCGGACACAATGAGCAGTTCTTC
D: TRBD2
J: TRBJ2-1
size: few
V: TRBV2

CDR3: CASSLTSTNSEQYF
DNA: TGTGCCAGCAGCTTAACGTCCACAAACTCCGAGCAGTACTTC
D: .
J: TRBJ2-7
size: once
V: TRBV7-3

CDR3: CASSPGDNSHNEQFF
DNA: TGCGCCAGCAGCCCGGGGGACAACTCCCACAATGAGCAGTTCTTC
D: .
J: TRBJ2-1
size: .
V: TRBV5-1

CDR3: CSASGWDEQFF
DNA: TGCAGTGCTTCCGGATGGGATGAGCAGTTCTTC
D: .
J: TRBJ2-1
size: .
V: TRBV20-1

CDR3: CIAEPSSGNTIYF
DNA: TGCATCGCCGAGCCGAGCTCTGGAAACACCATATATTTT
D: .
J: TRBJ1-3
size: .
V: TRBV29-1

CDR3: CASSWTGAQYF
DNA: TGTGCCAGCAGTTGGACAGGGGCCCAGTACTTC
D: TRBD1
J: TRBJ2-5
size: .
V: TRBV6-5

CDR3: CASSLGPGGIAYQNIQYF
DNA: TGTGCCAGCAGCTTAGGACCTGGGGGGATAGCGTACCAAAACATTCAGTACTTC
D: .
J: TRBJ2-4
size: .
V: TRBV7-2

CDR3: CASSQDILTGTTDTQYF
DNA: TGCGCCAGCAGCCAGGACATCCTCACAGGGACCACAGATACGCAGTATTTT
D: .
J: TRBJ2-3
size: .
V: TRBV4-1

CDR3: CASSFSSGGSSGYEQYF
DNA: TGCGCCAGCAGCTTCTCGAGCGGGGGCTCTTCCGGGTACGAGCAGTACTTC
D: TRBD2
J: TRBJ2-7
size: few
V: TRBV5-1

CDR3: CAISESRTFYEQYF
DNA: TGTGCCATCAGTGAGTCAAGGACTTTCTACGAGCAGTACTTC
D: .
J: TRBJ2-7
size: few
V: TRBV10-3

CDR3: CASSPIVGGETQYF
DNA: TGTGCCAGCAGCCCTATAGTTGGCGGTGAGACCCAGTACTTC
D: .
J: TRBJ2-5
size: .
V: TRBV6-2/TRBV6-3

CDR3: CASMTGGQETQYF
DNA: TGTGCCAGCATGACAGGGGGGCAAGAGACCCAGTACTTC
D: TRBD1
J: TRBJ2-5
size: .
V: TRBV6-6

CDR3: CASTPLGPQGGVLTF
DNA: TGTGCCAGCACTCCACTCGGACCCCAGGGGGGCGTCCTGACTTTC
D: .
J: TRBJ2-6
size: few
V: TRBV6-2/TRBV6-3

CDR3: CASSLEVAGETQYF
DNA: TGTGCCAGCAGCTTAGAAGTAGCGGGAGAGACCCAGTACTTC
D: TRBD2
J: TRBJ2-5
size: .
V: TRBV7-2

CDR3: CASSYGTQYF
DNA: TGTGCCAGCAGTTACGGGACCCAGTACTTC
D: .
J: TRBJ2-5
size: few
V: TRBV6-6

CDR3: CASSPTQGRTYEQYF
DNA: TGTGCCAGCAGCCCTACCCAGGGCAGAACCTACGAGCAGTACTTC
D: .
J: TRBJ2-7
size: .
V: TRBV7-2

CDR3: CASSAIQQFF
DNA: TGTGCCAGCAGCGCCATACAGCAGTTCTTC
D: .
J: TRBJ2-1
size: .
V: TRBV21-1

CDR3: CASSKEGGGSYEQYF
DNA: TGTGCCAGCAGCAAAGAAGGTGGCGGATCCTACGAGCAGTACTTC
D: .
J: TRBJ2-7
size: few
V: TRBV21-1

CDR3: CASSRTQETQYF
DNA: TGTGCCAGCAGCCGGACCCAAGAGACCCAGTACTTC
D: .
J: TRBJ2-5
size: many
V: TRBV4-2

CDR3: CASSVEDNEQFF
DNA: TGTGCCAGCAGCGTAGAGGACAATGAGCAGTTCTTC
D: .
J: TRBJ2-1
size: many
V: TRBV9

CDR3: CASSLQQGVSYEQYF
DNA: TGCGCCAGCAGCTTGCAACAGGGGGTCTCCTACGAGCAGTACTTC
D: TRBD1
J: TRBJ2-7
size: many
V: TRBV5-1

CDR3: CASSLVATSGGSYEQYF
DNA: TGTGCCAGCAGCTTAGTGGCCACTAGCGGGGGGTCCTACGAGCAGTACTTC
D: TRBD2
J: TRBJ2-7
size: few
V: TRBV7-2

CDR3: CASSFIYTEAFF
DNA: TGTGCCAGCAGCTTTATCTACACTGAAGCTTTCTTT
D: .
J: TRBJ1-1
size: .
V: TRBV5-6

CDR3: CASSLALPREQYF
DNA: TGTGCCAGCAGCTTAGCCCTCCCCCGGGAGCAGTACTTC
D: .
J: TRBJ2-5
size: .
V: TRBV7-2

CDR3: CASRSDSGPGNTIHF
DNA: TGTGCCAGCAGATCCGACAGTGGGCCAGGAAACACCATACATTTT
D: .
J: TRBJ1-3
size: few
V: TRBV2

CDR3: CANSYRPTIAKNIQYF
DNA: TGTGCCAACAGTTACAGGCCCACAATAGCCAAAAACATTCAGTACTTC
D: .
J: TRBJ2-4
size: .
V: TRBV6-6

CDR3: CSARDLSTGSYEQYF
DNA: TGCAGTGCTAGAGACCTATCGACAGGTTCCTACGAGCAGTACTTC
D: .
J: TRBJ2-7
size: few
V: TRBV20-1

CDR3: CSARSGGEDTEAFF
DNA: TGCAGTGCTAGATCAGGGGGCGAGGACACTGAAGCTTTCTTT
D: TRBD1
J: TRBJ1-1
size: few
V: TRBV20-1

CDR3: CASSAGTSVNEQFF
DNA: TGTGCCAGCAGCGCCGGGACTAGTGTCAATGAGCAGTTCTTC
D: TRBD2
J: TRBJ2-1
size: .
V: TRBV9

CDR3: CSVGGGAPYEQYF
DNA: TGCAGCGTTGGGGGAGGGGCCCCCTACGAGCAGTACTTC
D: TRBD2
J: TRBJ2-7
size: .
V: TRBV29-1

CDR3: CASSHVQTYEQYF
DNA: TGTGCCAGCAGCCATGTGCAGACCTACGAGCAGTACTTC
D: .
J: TRBJ2-7
size: .
V: TRBV3-1

CDR3: CASSYGTGIEQYF
DNA: TGTGCCAGCAGTTACGGGACAGGGATCGAGCAGTACTTC
D: TRBD1
J: TRBJ2-7
size: few
V: TRBV7-2

CDR3: CSARGSGTGRVFYEAFF
DNA: TGCAGTGCTAGAGGAAGCGGGACCGGACGCGTGTTTTACGAAGCTTTCTTT
D: .
J: TRBJ1-1
size: few
V: TRBV20-1

CDR3: CASSEGTVSTDTQYF
DNA: TGTGCCAGCAGTGAAGGGACGGTTAGCACAGATACGCAGTATTTT
D: .
J: TRBJ2-3
size: few
V: TRBV6-4

CDR3: CASSLPKRAGGPEGWNEQFF
DNA: TGTGCCAGCAGCTTACCCAAACGGGCGGGAGGGCCGGAGGGGTGGAATGAGCAGTTCTTC
D: TRBD2
J: TRBJ2-1
size: few
V: TRBV11-2

CDR3: CASSAPGQGLQETQYF
DNA: TGTGCCAGCAGCGCTCCGGGACAGGGCCTTCAAGAGACCCAGTACTTC
D: TRBD1
J: TRBJ2-5
size: .
V: TRBV5-4

CDR3: CSARASGLAATGELFF
DNA: TGCAGTGCTAGAGCGTCAGGACTAGCGGCCACCGGGGAGCTGTTTTTT
D: TRBD2
J: TRBJ2-2
size: .
V: TRBV20-1

CDR3: CASSPVVAGGSETQYF
DNA: TGTGCCAGCAGTCCCGTGGTAGCGGGGGGCTCAGAGACCCAGTACTTC
D: TRBD2
J: TRBJ2-5
size: .
V: TRBV27

CDR3: CASSLAPGNSNQPQHF
DNA: TGTGCCAGCAGCTTAGCTCCAGGGAATAGCAATCAGCCCCAGCATTTT
D: .
J: TRBJ1-5
size: few
V: TRBV7-6

CDR3: CSARVWGQQFF
DNA: TGCAGTGCTAGAGTGTGGGGGCAGCAGTTCTTC
D: .
J: TRBJ2-1
size: few
V: TRBV20-1

CDR3: CSAGSGGYEQYF
DNA: TGCAGTGCTGGCAGCGGGGGATACGAGCAGTACTTC
D: TRBD2
J: TRBJ2-7
size: .
V: TRBV20-1

CDR3: CASKSSYNSPLHF
DNA: TGTGCCAGCAAAAGCTCCTATAATTCACCCCTCCACTTT
D: .
J: TRBJ1-6
size: .
V: TRBV2

CDR3: CASSSRQGVSYQETQYF
DNA: TGTGCCAGCAGTTCTAGACAGGGGGTATCGTACCAAGAGACCCAGTACTTC
D: TRBD1
J: TRBJ2-5
size: .
V: TRBV28

CDR3: CASSGGGDTQYF
DNA: TGTGCCAGCAGCGGGGGGGGAGATACGCAGTATTTT
D: TRBD2
J: TRBJ2-3
size: .
V: TRBV9

CDR3: CASSDTDRSYEQYF
DNA: TGTGCCAGCAGTGACACAGACCGTTCCTACGAGCAGTACTTC
D: .
J: TRBJ2-7
size: .
V: TRBV12-3/TRBV12-4

CDR3: CSVVWGEGAKNIQYF
DNA: TGCAGCGTTGTATGGGGCGAGGGGGCCAAAAACATTCAGTACTTC
D: .
J: TRBJ2-4
size: few
V: TRBV29-1